What follows are 14 T cell receptor beta chains derived from one specimen sequenced in a study of regulatory T cells in long-lasting Graves disease. Investigators prepared the TCR beta libraries by applying iRepertoire HTBI primers and Arm-PCR of CDR3 regions. In TCRdb, the multiplex PCR reads were re-called with MiXCR into one record per CDR3 protein. The repertoire consists of 600,000 to 800,000 distinct CDR3 sequences, with 25% to 35% occurring once and the leading ten covering around 40%. Time point described: persistent/refractory GD, antithyroid drugs over 5 years with positive TRAb. There was RNA extracted from PBMCs, and the TCR library was made from it. The source was peripheral blood mononuclear cells (PBMCs), collected when the disease was refractory, from a patient treated with antithyroid drugs. The receptors derive from a female donor with Graves disease.

With regard to this clonotype: A much more abundant neighbour one base away suggests this may be a read error. This CDR3 is missing its conserved last phenylalanine or tryptophan, likely due to a read error. The chain carries TRBV5-6 and TRBJ1-1; tentatively, D is TRBD1 (5 bases). The ends were cut back, 5 bases at V and 0 bases at J, with 23 bases in the middle. The CDR3 consists of 18 residues. The germline gives CDR1 SGHDT, CDR2 YYEEEE. The CDR3 here is CASSRPGDPWSMNTEAFL. The CDR3 nucleotides read TGTGCCAGCAGTCGTCCGGGGGACCCCTGGAGCATGAACACTGAAGCTTTCCTT.

The V gene is TRBV19, the J gene TRBJ1-1; D not resolved. The V gene lost 1 base and the J gene lost 0 bases, with 6 bases spanning the gap. CDR3 length equals 14 residues. Germline CDR1 reads LNHDA; CDR2 reads SQIVND (reference sequence). The chain's CDR3 is CASSIGKMNTEAFF. The CDR3 region has the DNA TGTGCCAGTAGTATAGGCAAAATGAACACTGAAGCTTTCTTT.

J is TRBJ1-2 and V is TRBV7-9, with D hard to call. From germline, CDR1 is SEHNR and CDR2 FQNEAQ (reference sequence). This CDR3 has 15 residues. Trimming stripped 4 bases from V and 6 bases from J, with 18 bases between. The CDR3 is CASSSTSGVMDGYTF. DNA of the CDR3: TGTGCCAGCAGCTCCACCTCTGGGGTGATGGATGGCTACACCTTC.

This clonotype was detected a few times. V gene TRBV12-3 or TRBV12-4 combines with J gene TRBJ1-2, with 9 bases lining up with TRBD1. Losses at the gene ends were 5 bases for V and 7 bases for J; bases not matched to a gene: 20. The length of the CDR3 is 18 residues. In nucleotides, the CDR3 is TGTGCCAGCAGTGGCCTAATCGGGGACAGGGTGGCAGGTCTTGGCTACACCTTC. It yields the protein CASSGLIGDRVAGLGYTF.

This CDR3 is CSARDEGAYSPLHF. The CDR3 coding sequence is TGCAGTGCTAGAGATGAGGGGGCTTATTCACCCCTCCACTTT. The rearrangement links TRBV20-1 to TRBJ1-6, with 7 nucleotides matching TRBD1. V gave up 0 bases and J gave up 8 bases; unmatched junction bases: 4. CDR3 size: 14 residues. Germline lookup yields CDR1 DFQATT and CDR2 SNEGSKA (reference sequence).

The rearrangement links TRBV7-9 to TRBJ2-7, with D maybe TRBD1 (6 bases). In germline, CDR1 is SEHNR, CDR2 FQNEAQ (reference sequence). There are 12 residues in the CDR3. Trimming took off 5 bases at V and 6 bases at J, with 11 bases between the two ends. As DNA, the CDR3 is TGTGCCAGCAGCATGGACAGTCGCGAGCAGTACTTC. Residues: CASSMDSREQYF.

This chain connects TRBV12-3 or TRBV12-4 to TRBJ2-3, with TRBD2 as a possible D gene (7 bases). Trimming removed 3 bases at V and 0 bases at J, with 16 bases between. CDR3 size: 17 residues. The CDR3 DNA follows: TGTGCCAGCAGTTTGGAAAGTGGGAGGGGGAGCACAGATACGCAGTATTTT. Translated: CASSLESGRGSTDTQYF.

The DNA for the CDR3 is TGCGCCAGCAGCTTCCGGAACCGCAACTATGGCTACACCTTC. The encoded protein is CASSFRNRNYGYTF. The rearrangement uses TRBV5-1 and TRBJ1-2; D is undetermined. Trimming pared 2 bases from V and 2 bases from J, leaving 10 bases between. Looked up from germline, CDR1 is SGHRS and CDR2 is YFSETQ. This CDR3 contains 14 residues.

The V and J genes are TRBV29-1 and TRBJ1-1; no definite D call. The CDR3 extends over 13 amino acids. The germline V gene encodes CDR1 SQVTM and CDR2 ANQGSEA. V lost 4 bases and J lost 3, with 12 bases in between. The CDR3 region is CSVVSTRDTEAFF. DNA of the CDR3: TGCAGCGTTGTTAGTACGCGGGACACTGAAGCTTTCTTT.

This clonotype was observed a handful of times. The J gene is TRBJ1-5, the V gene TRBV7-3, with 9 positions matching TRBD1. V lost 5 bases to trimming and J lost 3 bases; unmatched junction nucleotides: 5. The CDR3 has 15 residues. Per germline, CDR1 SGHTA and CDR2 FQGTGA. CDR3 residues: CASSPTGGPNQPQHF. The CDR3 region has the DNA TGTGCCAGCAGCCCAACAGGGGGCCCCAATCAGCCCCAGCATTTT. Looking up the rest from reference TRBV7-3 and TRBJ1-5 gives the full variable domain: GAGVSQTPSNKVTEKGKYVELRCDPISGHTALYWYRQSLGQGPEFLIYFQGTGAADDSGLPNDRFFAVRPEGSVSTLKIQRTERGDSAVYLCASSPTGGPNQPQHFGDGTRLSIL.

This clonotype was recorded at least ten times. The V gene is TRBV3-1, the J gene TRBJ1-4; possibly TRBD1 for D (5 bases). Deletions cut 3 bases from V and 11 bases from J, with 10 bases between. Germline V lookup: CDR1 LGHDT, CDR2 YNNKEL (reference sequence). The CDR3 is made up of 12 amino acids. Here the CDR3 DNA reads TGTGCCAGCAGCCATCAGGGACGGAAACTGTTTTTT. Translated, it gives CASSHQGRKLFF.

This clonotype appeared many times. V and J are TRBV2 and TRBJ1-1, with 7 bases identical to TRBD1. Germline V lookup: CDR1 SNHLY, CDR2 FYNNEI. CDR3 size: 13 residues. The ends lost 5 bases at V and 12 bases at J; junction bases unmatched: 12. The CDR3 loop reads CASSTTGSPPTFF. In DNA, the CDR3 is TGTGCCAGCAGTACGACAGGGTCGCCTCCAACTTTCTTT.

The chain combines TRBV19 with TRBJ2-7, with 9 positions matching TRBD1. Germline lookup yields CDR1 LNHDA and CDR2 SQIVND (reference sequence). The CDR3 loop spans 13 amino acids. Trimming cost V 8 bases and J 6 bases; bases outside gene matches: 8. CDR3 nucleotides: TGTGCCAGTGGAATACGACAGGGGGGCGAGCAGTACTTC. Amino acid sequence: CASGIRQGGEQYF.

This clonotype turned up a few times. The chain carries TRBV27 and TRBJ1-1; D is unresolved. V lost 5 bases and J 4 bases, leaving 11 bases between the germline ends. The CDR3 covers 13 residues. Per the germline V gene, CDR1 is MNHEY and CDR2 is SMNVEV (reference sequence). CDR3 in DNA: TGTGCCAGCAGTGTGAACCAGATCACTGAAGCTTTCTTT. This codes for CASSVNQITEAFF.